These 16 T cell receptor beta chains share one sample of origin, sequenced in a study of blood T cell repertoires in COVID-19. Profiled with immunoSEQ multiplex PCR; TCRdb holds only in-frame clones, not every one. This sample has roughly 230,000 clones, with under 90% found just once. The sample was peripheral blood. These receptors all come from a woman aged 80 or over with acute or convalescent COVID-19.

The chain couples TRBV3-1 (or the pseudogene TRBV3-2) to TRBJ2-1; D perhaps matches TRBD1 (6 bases). This CDR3 comprises 14 residues. Germline V lookup: CDR1 LGHDT, CDR2 YNNKEL (reference sequence). V dropped 8 bases and J dropped 6 bases, with 17 bases sitting between them. CDR3 DNA: TGTGCCAGCGCCAGGGGACGGACCTCCAATGAGCAGTTCTTC. Translating it yields CASARGRTSNEQFF.

The V and J genes are TRBV11-3 and TRBJ1-6; D is perhaps TRBD1 (6 bases). The CDR3 contains 15 residues. The ends were cut back, 0 bases at V and 10 bases at J, with 13 bases in the middle. The germline V gene has CDR1 SGHNT and CDR2 YENEEA. CDR3 loop: CASSLDTGFGSPLHF. The CDR3 DNA reads as TGTGCCAGCAGCTTAGATACAGGGTTTGGATCACCCCTCCACTTT. The full variable domain, its missing parts supplied by reference TRBV11-3 and TRBJ1-6, is EAGVVQSPRYKIIEKKQPVAFWCNPISGHNTLYWYLQNLGQGPELLIRYENEEAVDDSQLPKDRFSAERLKGVDSTLKIQPAELGDSAVYLCASSLDTGFGSPLHFGNGTRLTVT.

The chain links TRBV6-6 to TRBJ2-5, with a tentative D call TRBD2 (7 bases). The CDR3 spans 16 residues. Trimming cost V 6 bases and J 5 bases, with 22 bases left between them. Germline CDR1 reads MNHNY; CDR2 reads SVGAGI (reference sequence). The CDR3 DNA is TGTGCCAGCAGCCGACGCGTGACGGGGGGCAGGGAGACCCAGTACTTC. Its protein is CASSRRVTGGRETQYF.

The rearrangement joins TRBV10-3 to TRBJ2-3; 9 bases map to TRBD2. Per germline, CDR1 ENHRY and CDR2 SYGVKD. The CDR3 length is 15 residues. After removal of 11 bases from V and 2 bases from J, the junction contained 11 bases not matched to a gene. CDR3 nucleotides: TGTGCCGGCGCCGCTAGCGGGGCCGACACAGATACGCAGTATTTT. It translates to CAGAASGADTDTQYF.

This rearrangement joins TRBV11-2 to TRBJ1-6; the match to TRBD1 covers 7 bases. The CDR3 runs 14 residues. The germline V gene has CDR1 SGHAT and CDR2 FQNNGV. After removal of 1 base from V and 11 bases from J, the junction contained 5 bases not matched to a gene. The CDR3: CASSLGQGMTPLHF. The DNA for the CDR3 is TGTGCCAGCAGCTTAGGACAGGGTATGACACCCCTCCACTTT.

This clone was seen a few times. This chain links TRBV2 with TRBJ1-5; a possible D gene is TRBD1 (5 bases). The V and J ends lost 4 bases and 0 bases respectively, with 10 bases between them. The CDR3 runs to 15 residues. Per germline, CDR1 SNHLY and CDR2 FYNNEI. The CDR3 nucleotides read TGTGCCAGCAGTGGCACAGGTTCTAGCAATCAGCCCCAGCATTTT. Translation gives CASSGTGSSNQPQHF.

This clone occurred once. The gene calls are TRBV5-1 and TRBJ2-7, with a possible D match to TRBD1 (6 bases). Germline loops: CDR1 SGHRS, CDR2 YFSETQ. The CDR3 is 14 residues long. Trimming cost V 4 bases and J 2 bases, with 13 bases left between them. This CDR3 is CASSPIRGTYEQYF. The DNA for the CDR3 is TGCGCCAGCAGCCCGATCAGGGGAACCTACGAGCAGTACTTC. The full variable domain, in which reference TRBV5-1 and TRBJ2-7 provide the parts outside the CDR3, is KAGVTQTPRYLIKTRGQQVTLSCSPISGHRSVSWYQQTPGQGLQFLFEYFSETQRNKGNFPGRFSGRQFSNSRSEMNVSTLELGDSALYLCASSPIRGTYEQYFGPGTRLTVT.

This rearrangement joins TRBV24-1 to TRBJ2-3; a possible D gene is TRBD1 (6 bases). V was trimmed by 3 bases and J by 2 bases, leaving 11 bases between them. Germline V gene lookup returns CDR1 KGHDR and CDR2 SFDVKD. The CDR3 extends over 15 amino acids. CDR3 protein: CATSDTRGSTDTQYF. CDR3 bases: TGTGCCACCAGTGATACCAGGGGATCCACAGATACGCAGTATTTT.

The chain links TRBV6-2 or TRBV6-3 to TRBJ2-7, with D unresolved. The CDR3 covers 13 residues. Germline V CDR1 and CDR2: MNHEY, SVGEGT. Trimming removed 0 bases from V and 3 bases from J, with 6 bases in between. The CDR3 region is CASSYSRSYEQYF. CDR3 DNA sequence: TGTGCCAGCAGTTACTCGAGAAGCTACGAGCAGTACTTC.

The rearrangement links TRBV28 to TRBJ1-2; TRBD1 matches 7 bases. V lost 5 bases to trimming and J lost 8 bases; unmatched junction nucleotides: 5. This CDR3 contains 12 residues. Germline assignment: CDR1 MDHEN and CDR2 SYDVKM. For the CDR3, the DNA is TGTGCCAGCAGTACAGGGGTTGCGGGCTACACCTTC. This encodes CASSTGVAGYTF.

This chain connects TRBV18 to TRBJ2-1, with TRBD2 matching over 8 bases. Germline CDR1 and CDR2: KGHSH and LQKENI. With 0 bases clipped from V and 5 bases from J, the junction kept 3 bases outside the gene matches. The CDR3 has 15 residues. CDR3 DNA: TGTGCCAGCTCACCACCCAATAGCGGGGACAATGAGCAGTTCTTC. Translated: CASSPPNSGDNEQFF.

This chain links TRBV29-1 with TRBJ2-3, with 15 bases that match TRBD2. Germline-derived CDR1 and CDR2 are SQVTM and ANQGSEA. This CDR3 comprises 15 residues. Germline trimming cut 7 bases from V and 1 base from J; bases unmatched to any gene: 3. In DNA, the CDR3 is TGCAGCGGCAGGACTAGCGGGGGGGGCACAGATACGCAGTATTTT. Its protein is CSGRTSGGGTDTQYF.

This chain connects TRBV18 to TRBJ2-7, with D possibly being TRBD2 (7 bases). The CDR3 contains 16 residues. Trimming took 3 bases from V and 2 from J, leaving 17 bases between them. Germline-derived CDR1 and CDR2 are KGHSH and LQKENI. Here the CDR3 reads CASSPNTQGRAYEQYF. DNA for the CDR3: TGTGCCAGCTCACCTAATACCCAGGGGAGGGCCTACGAGCAGTACTTC.

This sequence joins TRBV28 and TRBJ1-2, with TRBD1 matching 9 bases. V shed 6 bases and J 7 bases; nucleotides not matched to a gene: 9. The CDR3 loop spans 14 amino acids. Per the germline V gene, CDR1 is MDHEN and CDR2 is SYDVKM. This chain's CDR3 is CASRPPGQGFGYTF. DNA for the CDR3: TGTGCCAGCAGGCCACCGGGACAGGGTTTTGGCTACACCTTC.

The V and J genes are TRBV9 and TRBJ1-1, with 8 positions matching TRBD1. V was clipped by 0 bases and J by 3 bases; unmatched bases: 4. The CDR3 has 15 amino acids. Germline CDR1 reads SGDLS; CDR2 reads YYNGEE. The CDR3: CASSVVPTGDTEAFF. The CDR3 nucleotides read TGTGCCAGCAGCGTAGTTCCGACAGGGGACACTGAAGCTTTCTTT.

The V and J genes are TRBV5-1 and TRBJ1-1; 7 bases line up with TRBD1. This CDR3 has 14 amino acids. In germline, CDR1 is SGHRS, CDR2 YFSETQ. The J segment lost 3 bases and the V segment lost 2 bases, leaving 4 bases of the junction unmatched. As DNA, the CDR3 is TGCGCCAGCAGCTTTCGACAGGGAGACACTGAAGCTTTCTTT. Protein sequence: CASSFRQGDTEAFF.